This note documents a single TCR beta chain sequence. The antigen it recognizes is unknown. One base away there is no much larger clone; base qualities are not given. Using the deep immunoSEQ assay, TCR CDR3 regions were amplified from genomic DNA by multiplex PCR. Extracted genomic DNA from each cell subset was spread evenly across all wells of several immunoSEQ 96-well plates, with each plate serving as a replicate. Each replicate PCR for sorted subsets received about 0.2 ug genomic DNA, equal to 28,000 or so T cell genomes. Purified libraries were quantified with a Qubit 3.0 fluorometer, sized on a Bioanalyzer 2100, and re-quantified with the KAPA Library Quantification kit. Each immunoSEQ 96-well plate was sequenced on its own single-read 150-cycle Illumina NextSeq 550 flow cell. Per the original workflow: Because the immunoSEQ output included only junctional sequences and no quality scores, the filtering could not be the same as the filtering used for full-length reads. To assign V/J genes and CDR3, sequences were annotated against IMGT germline references using PyIR, a Python wrapper for IgBLAST v1.9. Any read was removed if the V/J assignment was weak (E-value above 1e-6), the CDR3 was missing, or the read contained stop codons, out-of-frame junctions, or ambiguous translated residues. V3J clonotypes were defined as sequences sharing the same inferred V gene, J gene, and CDR3 amino acid sequence. Percentage overlap between repertoires was computed as shared unique clonotypes divided by the size of the smaller repertoire. Richness of each repertoire was evaluated using RTK rarefaction, the Chao1 estimator, and Recon v2.1 estimates of unobserved clonotypes. For all TCRbeta clonotypes obtained by the gDNA method from a few donors, generation probabilities were computed with OLGA. TCRdb retrieved this table from immuneACCESS and kept in-frame rearrangements only. Not all clones are present; in checked studies, unresolved V genes account for under half, and no reason is known for the remainder. V and J calls and clone size are those listed in that table; D and trimming were worked out from the DNA. In this sample the table shows millions of clones, approximately 92% of which occur a single time. The leading ten clones occupy over 0.12% of the sample.

The donors were healthy, HIV-negative adults who had no recently reported acute infections or vaccinations. Every donor was a Caucasian adult living in Nashville, Tennessee, USA. CD4+ T cells were enriched by magnetic negative selection, after which naive cells were positively selected on CD45RA and the negative fraction was taken as the memory subset. Blood was collected by leukapheresis, and PBMCs were isolated by Ficoll-Histopaque density gradient centrifugation and then cryopreserved in liquid nitrogen vapor phase. Purity and quantity of every magnetically sorted T cell population were checked by analytical flow cytometry. From each sorted fraction, genomic DNA was isolated and quantified by UV absorbance on a Nanodrop 2000c. The record originates from a study of shared clonotypes between healthy human individuals (dated by TCRdb to the early 2020s). For context, the study as a whole: A few men and two women, aged 18 to 49 years, made up the cohort. For each donor, CD4 naive and CD4 memory were each run on three plates, CD8 naive on two plates, and CD8 memory on one plate. To estimate repertoire size and how much clonotypes are shared between individuals, the study performed deep sequencing of blood TCR repertoires from a handful of healthy adults. To increase sequencing depth and limit assay-specific biases, different laboratories used diverse techniques to prepare libraries and sequence TCR repertoires. Leukapheresis yielded between about 0.9 and 9.5 billion PBMCs per donor. Here is what the overall study found, with its caveats: Because the study included only a small number of donors, the genetic and exposure-history diversity represented was limited. Sampling was restricted to blood, and TCR repertoires in tissues likely differ from the TCR repertoires found in blood. Pairwise subsampling indicated that sequencing depth was expected to affect the degree of clonotype sharing among donors. Incomplete sequencing was indicated by rarefaction of sorted-subset datasets, despite the large sequencing depth. Clonotypes shared by all four sorted-subset donors showed higher generation probabilities than non-shared clonotypes. Larger estimated clonotype richness was generally found for naive subsets than for memory subsets. About 4.5% of naive CD4, around 3.6% of naive CD8, roughly 2.4% of memory CD4, and roughly 0.4% of memory CD8 clonotypes were shared across four donors.

The trim is 6 bases for V and 11 bases for J, with a gap of 13 bases between the germline ends. Measured from the cysteine to the phenylalanine, the CDR3 is 10 residues long. Just the 30-base CDR3 DNA is kept, in frame starting at base 1. The germline V gene (reference sequence) gives CDR1 as DFQATT and CDR2 as SNEGSKA. The sequence derives from a man in his late teens or twenties in good health. Source material: naive CD4+ T cells sorted from blood. The cell subset or site label on this specimen signifies: CD45RA+ positively selected. The V and J genes are TRBV20-1 and TRBJ1-1, with TRBD1 tentatively as D gene (5 bases match). The CDR3 corresponds to CSAARGMAFF. In nucleotides, the sequence is TGCAGTGCCGCTAGGGGCATGGCTTTCTTT.